Ten or more counts support the clone carrying this T cell receptor (beta chain). The target antigen is unknown. The entry originates in a study of T-cell reconstitution after alpha-beta-depleted transplantation in children. Germline CDR1 SGHTA, CDR2 FQGNSA. Trimming at V came to 8 bases and at J to 5 bases, leaving 7 bases not matched to a gene. The length of the CDR3 is 14 residues. During its preparation, the TCRbeta library received unique molecular identifiers. Each CDR3 protein gets one entry after TCRdb re-called the PCR reads with MiXCR. The table lists about 17,000 distinct CDR3 sequences, approximately 4.9% of them singletons. Whole-study findings and limits: By about two months after transplant, alpha-beta T cells reportedly arose from several hundred graft clones that had expanded. Surviving recipient T cells and intrathymic progenitors accounted for some patients' high TCRbeta diversity at day 60. T-cell counts and diversity at one year post-transplant came mainly from newly produced T cells.

This receptor was taken from a boy aged 10-17 years with acute lymphoblastic leukemia, due to receive a stem cell transplant. The rearrangement uses TRBV7-2 and TRBJ1-1; 11 nucleotides match TRBD1. Sequences were derived from PBMCs, sampled before TCRalphabeta/CD19-depleted stem cell transplant. The CDR3, as DNA: TGTGCCAGCGGACAGGGGGCGCGAGAGACTGAAGCTTTCTTT. This translates into CASGQGARETEAFF.